This TCR beta chain was retrieved from a study of neurological immune-mediated disorders. Study information: Disease course was recorded as relapsing-remitting for around 31 and secondary progressive for about 8.5% of the roughly 34 multiple sclerosis patients. Whole-study results and caveats: Repertoires from 18 of 34 multiple sclerosis patients grouped phylogenetically into a related-CDR3 cluster, suggesting a possible signature.

The germline V gene encodes CDR1 SGHRS and CDR2 YFSETQ. V was clipped by 2 bases and J by 1 base, with 6 bases between them. This CDR3 region has 13 residues. Over 170 million TCR-beta sequences from 15-18 subjects came from every sequencing run. TCRdb processed the 5' RACE reads anew with MiXCR; each CDR3 protein has one entry. The profile shows around 60,000 distinct CDR3 sequences, more than 3% of them singletons. This clonotype occurred many times. What it binds is unknown. Unsorted libraries were derived from 2 million PBMCs stored at -80 C. This receptor was obtained from an older woman with multiple sclerosis. The chain links TRBV5-1 to TRBJ2-5; unclear D gene. Source material: PBMCs. The CDR3 region is CASSLGIQETQYF. Here the CDR3 DNA reads TGCGCCAGCAGCTTAGGGATCCAAGAGACCCAGTACTTC.